This T cell receptor beta chain was sequenced in a study of T cell changes during pregnancy in multiple sclerosis. Generated by immunoSEQ multiplex PCR, the TCRdb table keeps only in-frame clones and is missing some. This table has about 130,000 clones, 90% to 98% appearing once. V lost 5 bases to trimming and J lost 3 bases; unmatched junction nucleotides: 3. Germline CDR1 is MNHEY and CDR2 is SVGAGI. The length of the CDR3 is 14 residues. The chain combines TRBV6-5 with TRBJ2-2, with 7 bases identical to TRBD2. The TCR comes from a female donor with multiple sclerosis, enrolled in a pregnancy study. Source: peripheral blood, taken after pregnancy. CDR3 protein: CASSREGDTGELFF. As DNA, the CDR3 is TGTGCCAGCAGTAGGGAGGGAGACACCGGGGAGCTGTTTTTT.